The 5 T cell receptor beta chains presented below share a single source sample, sequenced in a study of shared clonotypes between healthy human individuals. The data were produced by immunoSEQ multiplex PCR, yet TCRdb's version contains in-frame clones alone and is incomplete. The sample records fewer than 1.8 million clones, 98% being singletons. The sample was naive CD4+ T cells sorted from blood. Subset: CD45RA+ positively selected. The receptor set was obtained from a man younger than 45 in good health.

DNA of the CDR3: TGCAGGTCGGGATTTAATGAAAAACTGTTTTTT. This sequence encodes CRSGFNEKLFF. The genes are TRBV20-1 and TRBJ1-4; no reliable D call. Germline CDR1 reads DFQATT; CDR2 reads SNEGSKA (reference sequence). This CDR3 contains 11 residues.

Of note for this clone: Sequence at one end of the junction differs from germline and may be a read error. The sample has other DNA sequences that encode this CDR3 too. The chain employs TRBV7-9 and TRBJ1-2; TRBD1 aligns across 9 bases. CDR1 SEHNR and CDR2 FQNEAQ come from the germline V gene (reference sequence). The CDR3 is 16 residues long. Here the CDR3 reads CASSLGTGGAGYGYTF. In DNA form, the CDR3 reads TGTGCCAGCAGTTTAGGCACAGGGGGCGCAGGATATGGCTACACCTTC. The variable domain in full, with the rest retrieved from reference TRBV7-9 and TRBJ1-2, is DTGVSQNPRHKITKRGQNVTFRCDPISEHNRLYWYRQTLGQGPEFLTYFQNEAQLEKSRLLSDRFSAERPKGSFSTLEIQRTEQGDSAMYLCASSLGTGGAGYGYTFGSGTRLTVV.

The chain combines TRBV7-9 with TRBJ2-7; the match to TRBD1 covers 11 bases. CDR1 is SEHNR and CDR2 is FQNEAQ in the germline V gene (reference sequence). Trimming removed 6 bases from V and 5 bases from J; junction bases left unmatched: 21. This CDR3 comprises 19 residues. The CDR3 sequence: CASSPYPDRGRSDTDEQYF. CDR3 nucleotide sequence: TGTGCCAGCAGTCCTTATCCGGACAGGGGGCGCAGTGATACGGACGAGCAGTACTTC.

For the CDR3, the DNA is TGTGCCAGCAGCCAAGGGGGACGGACTAATGAAAAACTGTTTTTT. Its translation is CASSQGGRTNEKLFF. The chain carries TRBV14 and TRBJ1-4, with TRBD1 as a possible D gene (5 bases). CDR3 length equals 15 residues. Looked up from germline, CDR1 is SGHDN and CDR2 is FVKESK. The V gene lost 1 base and the J gene lost 2 bases, with 8 bases spanning the gap. The full variable domain, its missing parts supplied by reference TRBV14 and TRBJ1-4, is EAGVTQFPSHSVIEKGQTVTLRCDPISGHDNLYWYRRVMGKEIKFLLHFVKESKQDESGMPNNRFLAERTGGTYSTLKVQPAELEDSGVYFCASSQGGRTNEKLFFGSGTQLSVL.

A word on this clone: Different DNA sequences within this sample yield the same CDR3. The V gene is TRBV5-1, the J gene TRBJ2-2; 7 positions match TRBD1. V was pared by 4 bases and J by 0 bases, with 3 bases of the junction left unmatched. Per the germline V gene, CDR1 is SGHRS and CDR2 is YFSETQ. This CDR3 comprises 15 residues. The CDR3 DNA reads TGCGCCAGCAGCAGCGACAGGGCGAACACCGGGGAGCTGTTTTTT. Residues: CASSSDRANTGELFF.